The 8 T cell receptor beta chains below all came from one sample that was sequenced in a study of post-analysis software for immune sequencing data. Notes on the study in general: The five TRBV segments detected at higher frequency in patients than in controls included TRBV5-6, TRBV5-1 and TRBV20-1.

Their antigens remain unidentified. Carried by the TCR beta cDNA libraries were unique molecular identifiers. A single record per CDR3 protein comes from TCRdb applying MiXCR to the PCR reads. The sample has approximately 400,000 distinct CDR3 sequences; approximately 38% are singletons. The sequenced sample was blood. All receptors derive from a girl under 18 with multiple sclerosis.

The CDR3 region is CASSRTQGEAFF. For the CDR3, the DNA is TGTGCCAGCAGCCGGACACAGGGGGAAGCTTTCTTT. This chain links TRBV5-5 with TRBJ1-1; 7 positions match TRBD1. Germline loops: CDR1 SGHKS, CDR2 YYEKEE (reference sequence). Trimming cost V 4 bases and J 8 bases; bases outside gene matches: 5. The CDR3 is made up of 12 amino acids. The variable domain in full, completed from reference TRBV5-5 and TRBJ1-1, reads DAGVTQSPTHLIKTRGQQVTLRCSPISGHKSVSWYQQVLGQGPQFIFQYYEKEERGRGNFPDRFSARQFPNYSSELNVNALLLGDSALYLCASSRTQGEAFFGQGTRLTVV.

The sample holds a few counts of this clonotype. V usage is TRBV12-3 or TRBV12-4 and J usage is TRBJ2-3, with no clear D. Trimming shortened V by 3 bases and J by 1 base, and 8 bases separated the two germline ends. The CDR3 is 14 residues long. CDR3 coding DNA: TGTGCCAGCAGTTTCTCCCCAGGCACAGATACGCAGTATTTT. Protein product: CASSFSPGTDTQYF.

The chain couples TRBV5-1 to TRBJ2-3; possibly TRBD2 for D (5 bases). CDR1 and CDR2 (germline): SGHRS, YFSETQ. V lost 0 bases, J lost 2 bases, and 10 bases lay in between. The CDR3 is 15 amino acids. CDR3 coding DNA: TGCGCCAGCAGCTTGGGACTAATGCACACAGATACGCAGTATTTT. It translates to CASSLGLMHTDTQYF.

This clonotype was seen a single time. This rearrangement joins TRBV11-2 to TRBJ2-7, with D perhaps given as TRBD1 or TRBD2 (5 bases each). Trimming took 4 bases from V and 1 from J, leaving 17 bases between them. This CDR3 has 16 residues. CDR1 and CDR2 from the germline V gene are SGHAT and FQNNGV. The CDR3 DNA reads as TGTGCCAGCAGCTCGGGACGAACTTGGGGGTCCTACGAGCAGTACTTC. Its translation: CASSSGRTWGSYEQYF.

The chain is built from TRBV6-2 or TRBV6-3 and TRBJ1-1; D unclear. The CDR3 contains 13 residues. V was trimmed by 11 bases and J by 3 bases, leaving 16 bases between them. Germline values: CDR1 MNHEY, CDR2 SVGEGT. CDR3 sequence reads: CAASERKDTEAFF. As DNA, the CDR3 is TGTGCCGCCAGCGAAAGGAAGGACACTGAAGCTTTCTTT.

The V call is TRBV20-1, the J call TRBJ1-5, with 7 bases matching TRBD1. The CDR3 length is 14 residues. Germline V gene lookup returns CDR1 DFQATT and CDR2 SNEGSKA (reference sequence). Germline trimming cut 6 bases from V and 3 bases from J; bases unmatched to any gene: 8. The CDR3 here is CSASEQGPNQPQHF. CDR3 bases: TGCAGTGCCTCTGAACAGGGGCCCAATCAGCCCCAGCATTTT.

This chain links TRBV12-3 or TRBV12-4 with TRBJ1-2; TRBD1 is a possible D gene (5 bases). The V end lost 7 bases, the J end lost 8 bases, and 14 bases lay between the germline ends. The length of the CDR3 is 12 residues. For the CDR3, the DNA is TGTGCCAGCATTTCTCAGGGCTGGGGCTACACCTTC. Translated, it gives CASISQGWGYTF.

This rearrangement joins TRBV7-2 to TRBJ1-2; weak D call: TRBD1 (6 bases). Germline CDR1 reads SGHTA; CDR2 reads FQGNSA. V shed 5 bases and J shed 5 bases, with 18 bases lying between them. This CDR3 comprises 15 residues. CDR3 bases: TGTGCCAGCAGCCGGGGTAGTGGGGGCTTATATGGCTACACCTTC. It translates to CASSRGSGGLYGYTF.